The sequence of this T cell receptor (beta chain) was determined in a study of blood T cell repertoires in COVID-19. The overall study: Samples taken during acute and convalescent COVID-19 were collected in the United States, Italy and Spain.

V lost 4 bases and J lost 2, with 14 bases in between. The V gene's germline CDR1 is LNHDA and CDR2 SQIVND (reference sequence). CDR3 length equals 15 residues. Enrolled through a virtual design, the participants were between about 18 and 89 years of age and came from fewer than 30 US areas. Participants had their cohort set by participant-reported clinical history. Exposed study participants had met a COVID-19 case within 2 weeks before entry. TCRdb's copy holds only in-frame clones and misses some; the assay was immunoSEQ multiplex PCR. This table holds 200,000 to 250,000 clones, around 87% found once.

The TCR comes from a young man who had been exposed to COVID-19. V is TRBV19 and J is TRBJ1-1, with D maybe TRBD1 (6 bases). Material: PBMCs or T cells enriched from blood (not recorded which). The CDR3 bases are TGTGCCAGTAGTAGAAACAGGGAGAACAACACTGAAGCTTTCTTT. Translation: CASSRNRENNTEAFF.